This T cell receptor (beta chain) came from a study of cytomegalovirus exposure and HLA in healthy donors. The wider study: Researchers found that about 82% of almost 400 genotyped donors fell within the Caucasian-associated ancestry cluster. Study-level findings and limits: In a later analysis, a missense DCLRE1C variant was linked to TCR beta V- and J-gene trimming.

PCR was performed using 60 Vbeta and 13 Jbeta primers. Data came from immunoSEQ multiplex PCR; TCRdb stores just in-frame clones and leaves some out. Among fewer than 250,000 clones listed, roughly 85% were seen once. Nominally healthy donors were sampled, though unrecorded immune exposures were likely. CDR1 is MNHNS, CDR2 SASEGT, per germline. Trimming removed 2 bases from V and 6 bases from J; junction bases left unmatched: 5. The CDR3 runs 16 residues. A note on this clone: The antigen is unknown.

The clonotype comes from a male donor in good health and CMV-seronegative. Material for sequencing was PBMCs. This chain links TRBV6-1 with TRBJ2-1; 12 nucleotides agree with TRBD2. The CDR3 bases are TGTGCCAGCAGTGAAAGGACTAGCGGGGCCTCCAATGAGCAGTTCTTC. Its translation: CASSERTSGASNEQFF.